The present T cell receptor (beta chain) was sequenced within a study of molecular identifiers for immune sequencing clone quantification. Study-level results: Identical TCR molecules can share a barcode, and this sharing could underestimate highly expanded clone sizes. The study found clones above 20 RNA copies held over 99% of effector molecules and under 1% in naive cells.

With 10%, 30% or 50% of RNA, about 20,000 to 1,100,000 naive CD8 T cells were sequenced. TCRdb called the PCR reads again in MiXCR, with one record for every CDR3 protein. The table includes around 300,000 distinct CDR3 sequences, roughly 24% detected once. V dropped 0 bases and J dropped 4 bases, with 15 bases sitting between them. The germline gives CDR1 SGHTA, CDR2 FQGNSA. The length of the CDR3 is 16 residues. This clonotype was observed a handful of times. Its antigen is not identified. This receptor was taken from a human donor in good health. Some libraries in this study had Jurkat cell RNA spiked in. The sequenced sample was naive CD8+ T cells from blood, with Jurkat cell RNA spiked in. Subset: FACS-sorted CD8+CD4-CCR7+CD45RA+ naive T cells. V and J are TRBV7-2 and TRBJ1-2; possible D gene TRBD1, 5 bases. The CDR3 DNA follows: TGTGCCAGCAGCTTAGCGCCCGCAGACAGAAGCTATGGCTACACCTTC. Amino acid sequence: CASSLAPADRSYGYTF.